This record covers a single TCR beta chain. It has no known antigen specificity. No base-level quality is on record; no much larger clone is a single base apart. This record belongs to a study of blood T cell repertoires in COVID-19 (dated by TCRdb to 2018 to 2021). Background for the entire study: The collaborator samples originated in the United States, Italy and Spain and spanned the acute and convalescent phases of COVID-19. The prospective study material was composed of cDNA or gDNA derived from T cells, B-cell-depleted T cells, or PBMCs. Deeply sampled blood TCRbeta repertoires from subjects exposed to, actively infected with, or recovered from COVID-19 were included in the dataset. The repertoires were released in a freely available public database intended as a resource for research on the immune response to SARS-CoV-2. The samples were drawn from two sources: the first 160 participants of the ongoing ImmuneRACE study, and 1,200 or so subjects contributed by 6 global collaborators. A de-identified subject ID, COVID-19 status, age in years and sex were almost always included in the sample metadata. Where available, HLA class I and class II types were taken from metadata supplied by the sample provider and were not determined by assay-based typing. Here is what the overall study found, with its caveats: The amount of clinical and demographic metadata varied by source and participant and was provided uncurated.

At the junction V is shortened by 1 base and J by 1 base, with 8 bases in between. The CDR3 sequence holds 16 residues, the cysteine and phenylalanine included. CDR3 DNA is the only sequence kept; it has 48 bases, read in frame from the first base. Reading the germline V gene gives CDR1 MGHRA and CDR2 YSYEKL. In the prospective study, participants were roughly 18 to 100 years old, resided in under 30 geographic areas of the United States, and were enrolled through a virtual design. In the prospective study, participants were assigned to cohorts based on the clinical history participants reported in a screening survey and a study questionnaire. Each participant in the prospective study had whole blood, serum and a nasopharyngeal or oropharyngeal swab collected by mobile phlebotomists. Prospective study participants could optionally give additional blood draws and questionnaires over an approximately 2-month period. Before DNA extraction, prospective study blood samples were shipped either frozen or at room temperature.

TCRbeta CDR3 regions were amplified from genomic DNA using the immunoSEQ Assay, a bias-controlled multiplex PCR. Per the original workflow: Within the assay, amplification of reference gene primers was used to estimate how many nucleated cells each sample contained. Sequence reads were collapsed and filtered to measure the absolute abundance of every unique TCRbeta CDR3 rearrangement. Productive Simpson clonality was computed per sample as the square root of Simpson's diversity index over productive rearrangements. Drawn from immuneACCESS, this table holds only the in-frame rearrangements with V and J called that TCRdb kept. Clones are partly lost; checked studies trace under half to an unresolved V gene and leave the rest unexplained. V, J and clone size derive from that table, while D and trimming were established from the DNA sequence. The sample table lists hundreds of thousands of clones, approximately 90% of them with a count of one. Roughly 2% of the sample comes from the top ten.

This sequence uses TRBV4-1 and TRBJ1-6; too little of a D gene remains to name it. The sample taken for sequencing was PBMCs or T cells enriched from blood (not recorded which). The TCR originated in a woman between 18 and 29 years old with acute COVID-19. The CDR3 has the sequence CASSQVGESYNSPLHF. In nucleotides, the sequence is TGCGCCAGCAGCCAAGTTGGGGAGTCCTATAATTCACCCCTCCACTTT.